The clone carrying this T cell receptor beta chain was detected only a few times. The data originate from a study of T cells in Graves' hyperthyroidism and ophthalmopathy. Amplified regions were TCR beta CDR3 sequences from RNA transcripts. A set of HTBI primers served as the primers for a first-round RT-PCR of the TCR CDR3. Using its own MiXCR run on the multiplex PCR reads, TCRdb lists one record per CDR3 protein. The data hold hundreds of thousands of distinct CDR3 sequences, with approximately 18% observed a single time. The CDR3 is 15 amino acids. CDR1 is MNHEY, CDR2 SMNVEV, per germline (reference sequence). Deletions cut 5 bases from V and 3 bases from J, with 17 bases between.

The sequencing sample was made of blood. The TCR originated in a woman aged 50 to 60 with Graves' hyperthyroidism that later progressed to Graves' ophthalmopathy. This chain uses TRBV27 with TRBJ2-7, with D perhaps TRBD1 or TRBD2 (6 bases each). CDR3 nucleotide sequence: TGTGCCAGCAGTATCAGGGAAGGGGGACTCTACGAGCAGTACTTC. Translating it yields CASSIREGGLYEQYF.